This record covers a single TCR beta chain. What it recognizes is unknown. No patient escaped relapse after autologous stem cell transplantation, and brentuximab vedotin exposure varied. Best responses fell into complete response, partial response or progressive disease. There are 23 residues in the CDR3. The data stem from a study of PD-1 blockade in classical Hodgkin lymphoma. Findings and limits, study-wide: Prior to therapy, complete responders displayed diversity much like that of newly diagnosed patients. By C4D1, diversity of CD4+ TCRs had risen significantly, whereas that of CD8+ TCRs had not. The origin of the repertoire differences remains undefined, with disease activity or prior therapy as possible causes.

The repertoire was sequenced with immunoSEQ multiplex PCR; TCRdb's copy has only in-frame clones and lacks some. The data show more than 50,000 clones, about nine tenths seen once. The chain carries TRBV21-1 and TRBJ2-1; TRBD2 is the table's D call and was not checked against the DNA. TRBV21-1 is a recognized pseudogene. The sequences come from peripheral blood mononuclear cells (PBMCs), collected at baseline. This receptor was identified in a human donor with classical Hodgkin lymphoma. The CDR3 coding sequence is TGTGCCAGCAGCAAAAACCAGGACCAACTAGCGGCGGGAGCGGGACCCTCCTACAATGAGCAGTTCTTC. Amino acids: CASSKNQDQLAAGAGPSYNEQFF.